This T cell receptor (beta chain) was found in a study of cytomegalovirus exposure and HLA in healthy donors. Study-level background: In terms of ancestry, the Caucasian-associated cluster contained around four fifths of the approximately 400 genotyped donors.

The study ran its PCR with 60 Vbeta and 13 Jbeta primers. Libraries were prepared by immunoSEQ multiplex PCR; TCRdb keeps only in-frame clonotypes and omits some of them. The table lists about 190,000 clones, roughly four fifths of them singletons. Remarks on this clone: Its antigen is unknown.

Trimming took 5 bases from V and 5 from J, leaving 10 bases between them. This CDR3 spans 12 amino acids. Germline assignment: CDR1 MDHEN and CDR2 SYDVKM. Study observations and caveats: HLA restriction was apparent for most CMV-associated TCR beta chains in a later analysis. The authors enumerated over 150 TCR beta chains as linked to cytomegalovirus. Association of a missense DCLRE1C variant with TCR beta V- and J-gene trimming was reported in a later analysis.

Sequencing was done on a sample of PBMCs. The sequence derives from a woman aged 25-40 years in good health and CMV-seropositive. J is TRBJ2-7 and V is TRBV28, with a tentative D call TRBD1 (6 bases). The CDR3 protein is CASSTGYNEQYF. CDR3 DNA sequence: TGTGCCAGCAGTACAGGGTACAACGAGCAGTACTTC.